The T cell receptor beta chain under discussion was sequenced for a study of T cells after yellow fever vaccination. Study information: Libraries from low-cell-number fractions were prepared with the SMART-Seq v4 Ultra Low Input RNA kit.

This clonotype was seen at least ten times. Its matching antigen is unknown. A process of 5'RACE template switching, which added a universal primer site and UMIs, was used to make TCR cDNA. TCRdb redid the calling of the 5' RACE reads with MiXCR, one entry per CDR3 protein. The sample lists about 120,000 distinct CDR3 sequences, 7.5% to 10% occurring once. Study-level results: Clonotypes found in both CD4 and CD8 compartments made up a small share.

Trimming pared 0 bases from V and 4 bases from J, leaving 7 bases between. Germline V CDR1 and CDR2: SGHNT, YYREEE (reference sequence). There are 14 residues in the CDR3. J is TRBJ2-2 and V is TRBV5-4; the D is unclear. This clonotype was sampled from a man between 18 and 29 years old who received the YFV17D yellow fever vaccine. Specimen: CD8+ T cells sorted from PBMCs, collected on the day of the yellow fever booster vaccination. CDR3 residues: CASSLAVATGELFF. Written as DNA, the CDR3 is TGTGCCAGCAGCTTGGCGGTGGCCACCGGGGAGCTGTTTTTT.